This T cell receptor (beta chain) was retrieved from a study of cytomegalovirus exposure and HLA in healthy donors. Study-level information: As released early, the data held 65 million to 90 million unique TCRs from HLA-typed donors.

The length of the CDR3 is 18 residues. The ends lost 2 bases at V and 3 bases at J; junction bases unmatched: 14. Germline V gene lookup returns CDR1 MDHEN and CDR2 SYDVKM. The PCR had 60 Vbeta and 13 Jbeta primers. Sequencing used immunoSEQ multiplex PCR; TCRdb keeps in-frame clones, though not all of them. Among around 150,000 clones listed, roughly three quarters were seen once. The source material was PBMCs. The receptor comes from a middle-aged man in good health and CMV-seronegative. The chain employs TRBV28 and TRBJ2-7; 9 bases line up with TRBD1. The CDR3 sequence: CASSLIRPTGGMVYEQYF. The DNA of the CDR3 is TGTGCCAGCAGTTTAATACGCCCAACAGGGGGCATGGTCTACGAGCAGTACTTC.